What follows are 31 T cell receptor beta chains derived from one specimen sequenced in a study of T cell responses to AZD1222 COVID-19 vaccine. The method was immunoSEQ multiplex PCR; TCRdb's version includes in-frame clones alone and lacks a portion of them. The table lists roughly 97,000 clones, 89% of them singletons. Sequencing used peripheral blood, obtained on day 0 of AZD1222 vaccination. All receptors derive from an adult in good health.

This rearrangement joins TRBV7-9 to TRBJ1-4; D ambiguous. In germline, CDR1 is SEHNR, CDR2 FQNEAQ (reference sequence). The CDR3 covers 13 residues. V dropped 5 bases and J dropped 7 bases, with 11 bases sitting between them. The CDR3 here is CASSGANSEKLFF. CDR3 sequence (DNA): TGTGCCAGCAGCGGAGCGAATTCTGAAAAACTGTTTTTT. Full variable domain (outside the CDR3, taken from reference TRBV7-9 and TRBJ1-4): DTGVSQNPRHKITKRGQNVTFRCDPISEHNRLYWYRQTLGQGPEFLTYFQNEAQLEKSRLLSDRFSAERPKGSFSTLEIQRTEQGDSAMYLCASSGANSEKLFFGSGTQLSVL.

This clone was observed a few times. The V and J genes are TRBV2 and TRBJ2-1; the D gene could be TRBD1 or TRBD2 (6 bases each). V was shortened by 7 bases and J by 2 bases, with 12 bases between the two germline ends. The CDR3 contains 14 residues. From germline, CDR1 is SNHLY and CDR2 FYNNEI. The CDR3 here is CASTSRGPYNEQFF. In DNA, the CDR3 is TGTGCCAGCACCAGCCGGGGGCCCTACAATGAGCAGTTCTTC.

The V call is TRBV3-1 (or the pseudogene TRBV3-2), the J call TRBJ2-1; D unresolved. This CDR3 comprises 12 residues. The germline V and J ends were trimmed by 4 bases and 9 bases, with 10 bases remaining between them. Germline CDR1 reads LGHDT; CDR2 reads YNNKEL (reference sequence). In DNA, the CDR3 is TGTGCCAGCAGCCTATCAGGAATTGAGCAGTTCTTC. Encoded protein: CASSLSGIEQFF.

This clone was observed a few times. V and J are TRBV9 and TRBJ1-4; D is unclear. Germline CDR1 and CDR2: SGDLS and YYNGEE. V lost 0 bases and J 8 bases, leaving 5 bases between the germline ends. There are 12 residues in the CDR3. The CDR3 nucleotides read TGTGCCAGCAGCGTAGGATCGGAAAAACTGTTTTTT. This sequence encodes CASSVGSEKLFF.

This clone was detected only once. This rearrangement joins TRBV20-1 to TRBJ2-7; D gene uncertain. Germline CDR1 DFQATT, CDR2 SNEGSKA (reference sequence). Trimming removed 6 bases at V and 3 bases at J, with 9 bases between. This CDR3 is built from 11 residues. As DNA, the CDR3 is TGCAGTGCAACGACAAGCTACGAGCAGTACTTC. This sequence encodes CSATTSYEQYF.

This clone was seen only once. This sequence joins TRBV11-3 and TRBJ2-2; TRBD1 might be the D (5 bases). The CDR3 covers 15 residues. The germline CDR1 and CDR2 sequences are SGHNT and YENEEA. V gave up 2 bases and J gave up 0 bases, with 7 bases separating them. The CDR3 loop is CASSLSGSNTGELFF. The CDR3, as DNA: TGTGCCAGCAGCTTATCAGGGTCGAACACCGGGGAGCTGTTTTTT.

The rearrangement uses TRBV4-2 and TRBJ2-3; D may be TRBD2 (6 bases). V was clipped by 3 bases and J by 2 bases, with 9 bases between them. The CDR3 has 14 amino acids. Germline loops: CDR1 LGHNA, CDR2 YNFKEQ. In nucleotides, the CDR3 is TGTGCCAGCAGCCATGGGGGGAACACAGATACGCAGTATTTT. It codes for CASSHGGNTDTQYF.

The chain employs TRBV18 and TRBJ2-1; 9 nucleotides align to TRBD2. J was trimmed by 0 bases and V by 0 bases; bases with no gene match: 3. This CDR3 is built from 17 residues. Per the germline V gene, CDR1 is KGHSH and CDR2 is LQKENI. The CDR3 DNA reads TGTGCCAGCTCACCACCGCTAGCGGGGAGCTCCTACAATGAGCAGTTCTTC. It translates to CASSPPLAGSSYNEQFF.

The chain couples TRBV3-1 (or the pseudogene TRBV3-2) to TRBJ1-2; 8 bases agree with TRBD1. The CDR3 runs to 14 residues. Germline CDR1 and CDR2: LGHDT and YNNKEL (reference sequence). J lost 5 bases, V lost 1 base, and 3 bases had no gene match. The CDR3 spells CASSQARTGYGYTF. The CDR3, as DNA: TGTGCCAGCAGCCAAGCAAGGACAGGGTATGGCTACACCTTC.

The chain combines TRBV30 with TRBJ1-6, with D perhaps matching TRBD1 (5 bases). With 0 bases removed from V and 5 bases from J, the gap between germline ends came to 5 bases. Germline CDR1 GTSNPN, CDR2 SVGIG (reference sequence). The CDR3 totals 13 residues. CDR3 nucleotides: TGTGCCTGGAGTGTACAGGATAATTCACCCCTCCACTTT. As protein: CAWSVQDNSPLHF.

This chain links TRBV4-1 with TRBJ1-2; 7 bases agree with TRBD1. The V gene end was trimmed by 1 base and the J gene end by 3 bases; junction bases not matched to a gene: 8. Germline CDR1 MGHRA, CDR2 YSYEKL. This CDR3 has 16 amino acids. The CDR3 DNA is TGCGCCAGCAGCCAAGGACTGAGGGGGCGATACTATGGCTACACCTTC. Amino acid sequence: CASSQGLRGRYYGYTF.

The chain joins TRBV4-1 to TRBJ1-2; D ambiguous. Between the trimmed V and J ends, which lost 2 bases and 5 bases, there was a span of 9 bases. The CDR3 has 13 amino acids. Germline loops: CDR1 MGHRA, CDR2 YSYEKL. In DNA, the CDR3 is TGCGCCAGCAGCCAACTGCCTTTATATGGCTACACCTTC. This gives the protein CASSQLPLYGYTF.

The chain employs TRBV6-5 and TRBJ2-1; D unclear. In germline, CDR1 is MNHEY, CDR2 SVGAGI. This CDR3 region has 16 residues. Deletions cut 2 bases from V and 5 bases from J, with 16 bases between. The DNA for the CDR3 is TGTGCCAGCAGTTACACCCCGCGGCTTAAAAACAATGAGCAGTTCTTC. Its translation: CASSYTPRLKNNEQFF.

The chain recombines TRBV5-4 with TRBJ2-1; tentatively, D is TRBD1 (6 bases). CDR3 size: 15 residues. CDR1 is SGHNT, CDR2 YYREEE, per germline (reference sequence). Trimming cost V 4 bases and J 0 bases, with 11 bases left between them. The CDR3 region is CASSPGTSSYNEQFF. CDR3 bases: TGTGCCAGCAGCCCCGGGACAAGCTCCTACAATGAGCAGTTCTTC.

This clone appeared a few times. V gene TRBV7-9 combines with J gene TRBJ1-4; the D gene is possibly TRBD1 (5 bases). Germline CDR1 and CDR2: SEHNR and FQNEAQ (reference sequence). Trimming shortened V by 5 bases and J by 1 base, and 11 bases separated the two germline ends. The CDR3 is made up of 15 amino acids. CDR3 sequence (DNA): TGTGCCAGCAGCCTAACAGGTTTAACTAATGAAAAACTGTTTTTT. Its protein product is CASSLTGLTNEKLFF.

In its sample, this clone was seen a few times. The chain joins TRBV7-2 to TRBJ2-5, with a tentative D call TRBD1 (5 bases). In germline, CDR1 is SGHTA, CDR2 FQGNSA. This CDR3 comprises 14 residues. V lost 5 bases and J lost 1, with 11 bases in between. The CDR3 DNA is TGTGCCAGCAGCCGTAGGGGTCTCCAAGAGACCCAGTACTTC. Translated: CASSRRGLQETQYF.

The rearrangement joins TRBV11-2 to TRBJ2-7, with 14 bases matching TRBD2. The CDR3 consists of 16 residues. V lost 5 bases and J lost 4; bases outside the gene matches: 7. Germline V CDR1 and CDR2: SGHAT, FQNNGV. The CDR3 reads CASSLFGLAGGYEQYF. In nucleotides, the CDR3 is TGTGCCAGCAGCCTATTTGGACTAGCGGGGGGTTACGAGCAGTACTTC.

The chain employs TRBV5-1 and TRBJ2-3; TRBD2 is a possible D gene (5 bases). Trimming left V 4 bases short and J 2 bases short, with 14 bases between. CDR1 SGHRS and CDR2 YFSETQ come from the germline V gene. The CDR3 spans 15 residues. CDR3 sequence reads: CASSEADPSTDTQYF. CDR3 bases: TGCGCCAGCAGCGAAGCGGACCCATCCACAGATACGCAGTATTTT.

This clone turned up a few times. This chain joins TRBV5-1 and TRBJ2-5; D perhaps matches TRBD1 (5 bases). Germline CDR1 SGHRS, CDR2 YFSETQ. This CDR3 spans 14 amino acids. The V and J ends lost 4 bases and 3 bases respectively, with 13 bases between them. The CDR3 DNA follows: TGCGCCAGCAGCAGAGACAGTTTGAAAGAGACCCAGTACTTC. Residues: CASSRDSLKETQYF.

CDR3 bases: TGCGCCAGCAGCTTGGATGGGAGTGAGCAGTTCTTC. Its translation is CASSLDGSEQFF. The genes are TRBV5-1 and TRBJ2-1; D perhaps matches TRBD2 (5 bases). The CDR3 is made up of 12 amino acids. Germline V gives CDR1 SGHRS, CDR2 YFSETQ. Between the trimmed V and J ends, which lost 0 bases and 9 bases, there was a span of 7 bases. The full variable domain, with the rest looked up from reference TRBV5-1 and TRBJ2-1, is KAGVTQTPRYLIKTRGQQVTLSCSPISGHRSVSWYQQTPGQGLQFLFEYFSETQRNKGNFPGRFSGRQFSNSRSEMNVSTLELGDSALYLCASSLDGSEQFFGPGTRLTVL.

In DNA form, the CDR3 reads TGTGCCAGCAGCTCCCAGATGGACGGGGGTGAAAAACTGTTTTTT. Amino acid sequence: CASSSQMDGGEKLFF. The V call is TRBV11-1, the J call TRBJ1-4, with D possibly matching TRBD1 (5 bases). The CDR3 spans 15 residues. Germline assignment: CDR1 SGHAT and CDR2 FQDESV (reference sequence). Trimming removed 4 bases from V and 7 bases from J, with 16 bases in between.

This chain joins TRBV3-1 (or the pseudogene TRBV3-2) and TRBJ2-6; TRBD2 aligns across 11 bases. Germline lookup yields CDR1 LGHDT and CDR2 YNNKEL (reference sequence). With 6 bases clipped from V and 1 base from J, the junction kept 2 bases outside the gene matches. This CDR3 spans 16 amino acids. The CDR3 DNA reads TGTGCCAGCAGACTAGCGGGGGTTTCTGGGGCCAACGTCCTGACTTTC. Translating it yields CASRLAGVSGANVLTF.

V is TRBV19 and J is TRBJ2-2, with D possibly TRBD2 on 7 matching bases. CDR1 is LNHDA, CDR2 SQIVND, per germline (reference sequence). CDR3 length equals 14 residues. V lost 7 bases, J lost 6 bases, and 15 bases lay in between. The CDR3 loop is CASTPRGGAGELFF. The CDR3 DNA follows: TGTGCCAGTACCCCAAGGGGGGGGGCCGGGGAGCTGTTTTTT.

The V gene is TRBV4-1, the J gene TRBJ2-1; D possibly uses TRBD1 or TRBD2 (6 bases each). CDR1 is MGHRA, CDR2 YSYEKL, per germline. The CDR3 covers 15 residues. V lost 1 base, J lost 0 bases, and 7 bases lay in between. Here the CDR3 reads CASSQAGASYNEQFF. CDR3 nucleotide sequence: TGCGCCAGCAGCCAAGCGGGGGCCTCCTACAATGAGCAGTTCTTC.

The chain is built from TRBV30 and TRBJ1-4; TRBD1 might be the D (6 bases). Looked up from germline, CDR1 is GTSNPN and CDR2 is SVGIG (reference sequence). Trimming removed 2 bases at V and 12 bases at J, with 13 bases between. The CDR3 extends over 12 amino acids. For the CDR3, the DNA is TGTGCCTGGAGTAGAAGGAACAGGGAACTGTTTTTT. Its protein is CAWSRRNRELFF.

This chain connects TRBV13 to TRBJ1-4; D remains ambiguous. This CDR3 comprises 15 residues. With 5 bases removed from V and 7 bases from J, the gap between germline ends came to 17 bases. CDR1 is PRHDT, CDR2 FYEKMQ, per germline (reference sequence). CDR3: CASSLRSGSSEKLFF. CDR3 DNA sequence: TGTGCCAGCAGCCTAAGGTCTGGCAGTAGTGAAAAACTGTTTTTT.

The chain employs TRBV4-2 and TRBJ2-3; 8 bases align to TRBD2. With 0 bases clipped from V and 3 bases from J, the junction kept 5 bases outside the gene matches. Germline CDR1 LGHNA, CDR2 YNFKEQ. The CDR3 is 16 amino acids. CDR3 residues: CASSQDGGASTDTQYF. The CDR3 nucleotides read TGTGCCAGCAGCCAAGACGGGGGGGCCTCAACAGATACGCAGTATTTT.

The chain combines TRBV5-4 with TRBJ1-2; D uncertain. CDR1 SGHNT and CDR2 YYREEE come from the germline V gene (reference sequence). The length of the CDR3 is 13 residues. Trimming took 1 base from V and 4 from J, leaving 8 bases between them. The CDR3 is CASSLSQSYGYTF. Here the CDR3 DNA reads TGTGCCAGCAGCTTGAGCCAGAGCTATGGCTACACCTTC. Full variable domain (remainder filled in from reference TRBV5-4 and TRBJ1-2): ETGVTQSPTHLIKTRGQQVTLRCSSQSGHNTVSWYQQALGQGPQFIFQYYREEENGRGNFPPRFSGLQFPNYSSELNVNALELDDSALYLCASSLSQSYGYTFGSGTRLTVV.

The CDR3 DNA reads TGTGCCAGTACTAGGGCTAGAGGGGCACAAGAGACCCAGTACTTC. Its translation is CASTRARGAQETQYF. This chain connects TRBV19 to TRBJ2-5, with D tentatively TRBD1 or TRBD2 (5 bases each). Trimming removed 7 bases from V and 2 bases from J, with 17 bases in between. Germline assignment: CDR1 LNHDA and CDR2 SQIVND (reference sequence). The CDR3 sequence is 15 residues long.

This rearrangement joins TRBV4-2 to TRBJ2-5, with a tentative D call TRBD1 (6 bases). In germline, CDR1 is LGHNA, CDR2 YNFKEQ. This CDR3 spans 12 amino acids. V lost 2 bases, J lost 9 bases, and 10 bases lay in between. As DNA, the CDR3 is TGTGCCAGCAGCCAAATAGAGGGGGCCCAGTACTTC. Translated: CASSQIEGAQYF.

This chain links TRBV4-2 with TRBJ1-3; 7 nucleotides match TRBD1. The CDR3 covers 15 residues. CDR1 is LGHNA and CDR2 is YNFKEQ in the germline V gene. The J segment lost 4 bases and the V segment lost 0 bases, leaving 3 bases of the junction unmatched. DNA of the CDR3: TGTGCCAGCAGCCAAGATACAGGGGCCGGAAACACCATATATTTT. Protein: CASSQDTGAGNTIYF.